The sequence of this T cell receptor (beta chain) was determined in a study of cytomegalovirus exposure and HLA in healthy donors. Overall study findings and caveats: A missense DCLRE1C variant was associated with V- and J-gene trimming of TCR beta chains in a later analysis, and an independent cohort replicated the association.

The study ran its PCR with 60 Vbeta and 13 Jbeta primers. The repertoire was sequenced with immunoSEQ multiplex PCR; TCRdb's copy has only in-frame clones and lacks some. The sample shows around 67,000 clones, around 82% of them seen only once. A remark on this clone: Its antigen is not identified.

CDR3 length: 13 amino acids. The V gene's germline CDR1 is SEHNR and CDR2 FQNEAQ (reference sequence). Trimming took 2 bases from V and 10 from J, leaving 9 bases between them. Material: PBMCs. The clonotype originates from a man younger than 30 in good health and CMV-seropositive. The chain links TRBV7-9 to TRBJ1-6; TRBD1 might be the D (6 bases). The CDR3 DNA is TGTGCCAGCAGCTTAACAGGGCCATCACCCCTCCACTTT. Protein product: CASSLTGPSPLHF. Full variable domain (outside the CDR3, taken from reference TRBV7-9 and TRBJ1-6): DTGVSQNPRHKITKRGQNVTFRCDPISEHNRLYWYRQTLGQGPEFLTYFQNEAQLEKSRLLSDRFSAERPKGSFSTLEIQRTEQGDSAMYLCASSLTGPSPLHFGNGTRLTVT.